The TCR beta chain described here comes from a study of blood T cell repertoires in COVID-19. As for the study in general: Sites in the United States, Italy and Spain provided acute and convalescent COVID-19 samples. T cells, B-cell-depleted T cells, or PBMCs provided the cDNA or gDNA that served as material.

The V gene's germline CDR1 is SNHLY and CDR2 FYNNEI. This CDR3 region has 13 residues. V was pared by 6 bases and J by 3 bases, with 3 bases of the junction left unmatched. As processed by the authors: Reference gene primer amplification gave estimated nucleated cell counts. The assay was immunoSEQ multiplex PCR, and TCRdb's table has in-frame clones only and misses some. V, J and clone size are taken as reported in that table, and D and trimming were inferred from the DNA itself. The sample includes 90,000 to 150,000 clones, about 85% of them seen just once. Sequencing input: peripheral blood. This TCR came from an elderly man with acute or convalescent COVID-19. The gene calls are TRBV2 and TRBJ1-1; 8 bases are shared with TRBD1. The CDR3 sequence: CASSRGRYTEAFF. CDR3 DNA: TGTGCCAGCAGCAGGGGGCGATACACTGAAGCTTTCTTT.